Listed here are 2 T cell receptor beta chains from one sample, sequenced in a study of cytomegalovirus exposure and HLA in healthy donors. Use of 60 Vbeta and 13 Jbeta primers characterized the PCR. Repertoires were generated with immunoSEQ multiplex PCR, while TCRdb's copy carries only in-frame clones and drops some. The table records 130,000 to 150,000 clones, roughly 80% of them present only once. Source material: PBMCs. These receptor sequences come from a woman aged 40 to 50 in good health and CMV-seropositive.

The rearrangement links TRBV5-7 to TRBJ2-7; D perhaps matches TRBD1 (6 bases). TRBV5-7 qualifies as an ORF whose function is uncertain. V lost 5 bases and J 2 bases, leaving 20 bases between the germline ends. The CDR3 has 16 amino acids. The CDR3 bases are TGTGCCAGCAGATATACTGACGGGACACCCCCCTACGAGCAGTACTTC. It translates to CASRYTDGTPPYEQYF.

This clone appeared a few times. J is TRBJ2-7 and V is TRBV5-4; 10 positions match TRBD2. Germline V gives CDR1 SGHNT, CDR2 YYREEE (reference sequence). The CDR3 has 17 residues. The junction had 10 bases not matched to a gene; V was cut back by 4 bases and J by 0 bases. The CDR3 DNA reads as TGTGCCAGCAGCCATCCTGGTAGCGGGGGGACCTCCTACGAGCAGTACTTC. It codes for CASSHPGSGGTSYEQYF. The full variable domain, its missing parts supplied by reference TRBV5-4 and TRBJ2-7, is ETGVTQSPTHLIKTRGQQVTLRCSSQSGHNTVSWYQQALGQGPQFIFQYYREEENGRGNFPPRFSGLQFPNYSSELNVNALELDDSALYLCASSHPGSGGTSYEQYFGPGTRLTVT.